This TCR beta chain was profiled in a study of control samples from healthy donors and cancer patients. The data were produced by immunoSEQ multiplex PCR, yet TCRdb's version contains in-frame clones alone and is incomplete. The sample yields roughly 73,000 clones, about 87% seen once. The length of the CDR3 is 12 residues. Germline CDR1 and CDR2: MNHNY and SVGAGI (reference sequence). V was trimmed by 4 bases and J by 6 bases, leaving 7 bases between them. The chain is built from TRBV6-6 and TRBJ1-5; D gene uncertain. The source material was blood. This TCR derives from a man in his fifties in good health. In nucleotides, the CDR3 is TGTGCCAGCAGTTCGGCTAGTCAGCCCCAGCATTTT. Amino acid sequence: CASSSASQPQHF.